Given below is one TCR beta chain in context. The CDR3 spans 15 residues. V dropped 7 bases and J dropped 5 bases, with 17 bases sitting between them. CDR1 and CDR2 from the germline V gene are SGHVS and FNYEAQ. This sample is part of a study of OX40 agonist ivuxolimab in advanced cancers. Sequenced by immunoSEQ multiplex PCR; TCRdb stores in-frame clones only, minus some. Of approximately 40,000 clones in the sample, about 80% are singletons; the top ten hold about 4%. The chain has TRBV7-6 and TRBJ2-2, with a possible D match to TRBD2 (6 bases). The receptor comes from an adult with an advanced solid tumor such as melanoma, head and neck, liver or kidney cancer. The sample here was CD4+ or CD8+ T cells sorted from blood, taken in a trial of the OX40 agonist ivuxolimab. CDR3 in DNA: TGTGCCAGCAAACCGGGACTGGGGGGAACCGGGGAGCTGTTTTTT. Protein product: CASKPGLGGTGELFF.